These T cell receptor beta chains were read from a single sample in a study of blood T cells in healthy people across ages. TCRdb passed the 5' RACE reads through MiXCR, listing each CDR3 protein once. Of roughly 1,500,000 distinct CDR3 sequences in the sample, 42% were seen once. Specimen: blood. The receptors originated from a woman younger than 35 in good health. CDR3s leave out the opening cysteine and the closing phenylalanine or tryptophan. Each record gives: clone size, J gene, CDR3 length, V gene, D gene, CDR3 protein. A D gene is named only where the DNA matches it firmly. Clone size, where shown, is once, few, many, or a class for clones that have expanded.

>.|TRBJ2-2|14|TRBV10-2|TRBD1
ASSAGTGGPSWELF
>.|TRBJ2-1|12|TRBV7-9|TRBD2
ASSSFSGGREQF
>.|TRBJ1-5|12|TRBV12-3/TRBV12-4|.
ASNTGRSNQPQH
>.|TRBJ2-5|12|TRBV2|.
ASSTGYIQETQY
>few|TRBJ2-7|15|TRBV7-9|.
ASSLEVGWGGFYEQY
>.|TRBJ1-5|10|TRBV3-1|.
ASSQDKEPQH
>.|TRBJ2-1|16|TRBV9|TRBD2
ASSPARLAGGFYNEQF
>.|TRBJ1-6|11|TRBV7-2|.
ASSPDRLSPLH
>.|TRBJ1-2|10|TRBV6-5|.
ASNGNNYGYT
>few|TRBJ2-7|12|TRBV20-1|TRBD1
SARGTGVTYEQY
>.|TRBJ1-1|14|TRBV12-3/TRBV12-4|.
ASRESRGRQNTEAF
>few|TRBJ2-2|12|TRBV27|TRBD1
ASSITQGAGELF
>few|TRBJ1-5|17|TRBV9|TRBD1
ASSVGGTGDRNSNQPQH
>.|TRBJ1-1|12|TRBV5-1|.
AGSFDRLNTEAF
>few|TRBJ2-4|13|TRBV20-1|TRBD1
SAPNPGTGIKEQY
>.|TRBJ1-1|13|TRBV3-1|.
ASSHHGGGDTEAF
>.|.|15|TRBV14|.
ASSQDRRQVGSYEQY
>few|TRBJ1-5|13|TRBV4-1|.
ASSQDWGGNQPQH
>few|TRBJ1-1|13|TRBV6-5|.
ASSYGSGEWGEAF
>.|TRBJ2-7|11|TRBV20-1|.
SAQGRGYNEQY
>few|TRBJ2-2|15|TRBV6-1|TRBD1
ASRHTRTGENTGELF
>.|TRBJ2-7|13|TRBV7-6|TRBD2
ASSKLAQSSYEQY
>.|TRBJ2-7|12|TRBV10-3|.
AIKGQSLSYEQY
>.|TRBJ2-3|10|TRBV20-1|TRBD1
SARLGGDTQY
>.|TRBJ2-3|13|TRBV6-6|TRBD2
ASILAGSPTDTQY
>few|TRBJ2-3|14|TRBV7-9|TRBD2
ASSLPAGGPTDTQY
>.|TRBJ2-7|15|TRBV28|.
ASSRRRTSAPLYEQY
>few|TRBJ2-7|15|TRBV20-1|TRBD1
SASQGGQGATYYEQY
>.|TRBJ1-1|15|TRBV7-9|TRBD1
ASSASGGTGTNTEAF
>.|TRBJ1-2|13|TRBV18|.
ASSPAQAVNYGYT
>.|TRBJ1-5|13|TRBV7-9|TRBD1
ASSSTGDSNQPQH
>.|TRBJ2-7|12|TRBV20-1|TRBD2
SARATSGWSEQY
>.|TRBJ2-5|11|TRBV10-3|.
AISHPGGETQY
>.|TRBJ2-7|14|TRBV4-1|.
ASSQGAGPISYEQY
>many|TRBJ2-5|13|TRBV4-2|.
ASSQDPPLEETQY
>few|TRBJ2-1|12|TRBV9|.
ASSSSDLGNEQF
>once|TRBJ2-7|18|TRBV7-8|TRBD1
ASSLAGGRQGASFGYEQY
>few|TRBJ1-1|13|TRBV10-3|.
AISDTRSQNTEAF
>.|TRBJ2-3|12|TRBV27|.
ASSPQQGLDTQY
>.|TRBJ1-2|13|TRBV20-1|TRBD1
SASRVGQANYGYT
>.|TRBJ1-2|13|TRBV4-2|.
ASSQDLGAGDGYT
>few|TRBJ2-3|11|TRBV28|.
ASRPQFTDTQY
>.|TRBJ2-1|13|TRBV6-5|.
ASSYLGEADNEQF
>few|.|10|TRBV12-3/TRBV12-4|TRBD1
ASSRGRGIQY
>few|TRBJ1-5|11|TRBV27|.
ASSRTFDQPQH
>once|TRBJ1-5|15|TRBV6-1|TRBD1
ASSRDTGDGGNQPQH
>.|TRBJ2-7|11|TRBV11-2|.
ASTIGTHYEQY
>few|TRBJ2-1|15|TRBV7-2|TRBD2
ASSPLGGTRPYNEQF
>.|TRBJ2-1|15|TRBV7-2|.
ASSLGGGGVKQYEQF
>.|TRBJ2-3|14|TRBV7-9|TRBD1
ASSPRQGLLVDTQY
>.|TRBJ2-5|15|TRBV7-9|TRBD2
ASSLWLAGGVDNEQY
>few|TRBJ2-7|13|TRBV6-1|.
ASSEVSGTSYEQY